This TCR beta chain was identified in a study of blood T cell repertoires in COVID-19 (dated by TCRdb to about 2020). For the study in its entirety: Samples from collaborators originated in the United States, Italy and Spain and spanned both the acute and convalescent phases of COVID-19. The material from the prospective study consisted of cDNA or gDNA derived from T cells, B-cell-depleted T cells, or PBMCs. Subjects who had been exposed to COVID-19, were actively infected with it, or had recovered from it provided the deeply sampled blood TCRbeta repertoires that made up the dataset. The repertoires were made available in a free public database intended to serve as a resource for research on the immune response to SARS-CoV-2. The samples were drawn from two sources: the first 160 participants of the ongoing ImmuneRACE study, and 1,000 to 1,500 subjects contributed by 6 global collaborators. Sample metadata almost always included a de-identified subject ID, COVID-19 status, age in years and sex. Where HLA class I and class II types were available, the types were taken from metadata supplied by the sample provider, not from assay-based typing.

In the case of this clone: The clone's antigen remains unknown. No qualities accompany the bases; no much larger clone lies one base away.

Overall results and qualifications from the work: How much clinical and demographic metadata was included differed by source and by participant, and the metadata was provided uncurated.

Samples from volunteer blood donors who had recovered from COVID-19 were contributed by a second Seattle source. Each collaborating institution followed its own protocols to collect whole blood in K2EDTA tubes. For TCRbeta analysis, collaborators shipped samples in one of three forms: frozen whole blood, isolated PBMCs, or DNA extracted from either of those sample types. The immunoSEQ Assay, a bias-controlled multiplex PCR, was used to amplify TCRbeta CDR3 regions from genomic DNA. Regarding the original processing steps: Within the assay, amplification of reference gene primers was used to estimate how many nucleated cells each sample contained. Sequence reads were collapsed and filtered to measure the absolute abundance of every unique TCRbeta CDR3 rearrangement. For each sample, productive Simpson clonality was calculated by taking the square root of Simpson's diversity index across productive rearrangements. The immuneACCESS repertoire file appears here via TCRdb, limited to in-frame rearrangements. These files lack a portion of the clones; in checked studies, under half of the deficit traces to unresolved V genes, and the cause of the others is not known. V, J and clone size derive from that table, while D and trimming were established from the DNA sequence. In all, the sample holds 250,000 or so clones, and 84% of those were seen once. Roughly 1.4% of the sample goes to the ten largest clones.

V is reduced by 6 bases and J by 10 bases, leaving a spacing of 13 bases between them. The CDR3 goes from the cysteine to the phenylalanine over 13 residues. Of all the DNA, just the CDR3 is kept, 39 bases in frame from base 1. CDR1 and CDR2 were assigned from the germline V gene as MNHEY and SVGAGI. The chain uses TRBV6-5 and TRBJ1-6; the D segment cannot be called with confidence. The sample comprised peripheral blood. The sequence was collected from a woman in her forties who had recovered from COVID-19. The CDR3 corresponds to CASRPETGSPLHF. The DNA sequence is given as TGTGCCAGCAGACCAGAGACGGGATCACCCCTCCACTTT.